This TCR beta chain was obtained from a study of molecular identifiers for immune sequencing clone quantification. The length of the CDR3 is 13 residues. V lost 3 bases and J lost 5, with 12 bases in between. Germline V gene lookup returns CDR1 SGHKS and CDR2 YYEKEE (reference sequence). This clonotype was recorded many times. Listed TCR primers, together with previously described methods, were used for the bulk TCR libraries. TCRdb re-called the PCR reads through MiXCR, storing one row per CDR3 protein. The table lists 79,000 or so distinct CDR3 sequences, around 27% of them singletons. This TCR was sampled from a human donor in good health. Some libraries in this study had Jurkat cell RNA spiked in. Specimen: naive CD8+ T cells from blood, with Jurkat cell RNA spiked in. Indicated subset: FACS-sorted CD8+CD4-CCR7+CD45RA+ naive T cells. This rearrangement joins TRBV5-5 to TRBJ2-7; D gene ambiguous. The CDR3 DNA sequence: TGTGCCAGCAGCTACGTCGCCTTGCACGAGCAGTACTTC. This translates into CASSYVALHEQYF.